This T cell receptor (beta chain) was captured by sequencing in a study of blood T cells in healthy people across ages. This clonotype was found many times. Its antigen is still unknown. PCR was performed a second time for 7 to 11 cycles using a sample-barcoded 5' primer and a J-beta primer mix. Paired-end reads containing CDR3 totaled no fewer than 2.5 million for each sample. MiXCR was run by TCRdb on the 5' RACE reads, yielding one entry per CDR3 protein. The sample holds approximately 810,000 distinct CDR3 sequences, 29% seen once. Study-wide findings and caveats: In long-lived donors, naive CD4+ cell counts and diversity exceeded those of aged donors. Getting older went along with TCR beta diversity per million T cells dropping roughly linearly.

The sequencing input was blood. This clonotype was obtained from an elderly woman in good health.

The CDR3 nucleotides read TGCAGTGCTAGACCGGGACTAGCGGGGGGTAAGACCCAGTACTTC. It is translated as CSARPGLAGGKTQYF. V usage is TRBV20-1 and J usage is TRBJ2-5; 15 bases align to TRBD2. The trim removed 2 bases at V and 6 bases at J, leaving 4 bases unmatched. CDR3 length: 15 amino acids. Germline V gives CDR1 DFQATT, CDR2 SNEGSKA (reference sequence).